This entry concerns a single T cell receptor (beta chain). The CDR3 is 13 residues long. The germline gives CDR1 DFQATT, CDR2 SNEGSKA (reference sequence). V dropped 2 bases and J dropped 5; count of bases not matched to a gene: 3. This record belongs to a study of early T cells in non-severe SARS-CoV-2 infection. TCRdb processed the 5' RACE reads anew with MiXCR; each CDR3 protein has one entry. The table lists tens of thousands of distinct CDR3 sequences, around a tenth of them singletons. Sequenced sample: whole blood. The clonotype comes from an adult who was a healthcare worker with PCR-confirmed SARS-CoV-2 infection or an uninfected control (not recorded which). The chain uses TRBV20-1 and TRBJ1-5; 7 bases align to TRBD1. CDR3 residues: CSARRQGDQPQHF. CDR3 sequence (DNA): TGCAGTGCTAGAAGGCAGGGGGATCAGCCCCAGCATTTT.